The TCR beta chain described here comes from a study of T cell changes during pregnancy in multiple sclerosis. The CDR3 consists of 14 residues. Germline V gene sequence: CDR1 SGHAT, CDR2 FQNNGV. Trimming stripped 5 bases from V and 11 bases from J, with 19 bases between. Repertoires were generated with immunoSEQ multiplex PCR, while TCRdb's copy carries only in-frame clones and drops some. The data contain around 30,000 clones, around nine tenths of them singletons. Sequenced material: CD8+ T cells from peripheral blood mononuclear cells, taken before pregnancy. The source is a female donor with multiple sclerosis, enrolled in a pregnancy study. The chain is built from TRBV11-2 and TRBJ1-3; D ambiguous. CDR3 loop: CASSPRGEETPIYF. CDR3 DNA sequence: TGTGCCAGCAGCCCCCGGGGTGAGGAAACCCCCATATATTTT.